The 20 T cell receptor beta chains below all came from one sample that was sequenced in a study of regulatory T cells in long-lasting Graves disease. Construction of the TCR beta libraries employed iRepertoire HTBI primers in conjunction with Arm-PCR of CDR3 regions. In TCRdb, the multiplex PCR reads were re-called with MiXCR into one record per CDR3 protein. Of 700,000 or so distinct CDR3 sequences detected, 30% appear once; the ten largest clones hold around 42%. Time point given: persistent/refractory GD, antithyroid drugs over 5 years with positive TRAb. PBMC RNA was the source of the TCR library. The sequencing here drew on peripheral blood mononuclear cells (PBMCs), taken when the disease was refractory, from a patient treated with antithyroid drugs. The receptor set was obtained from a female donor with Graves disease.

The rearrangement joins TRBV28 to TRBJ1-2; no definite D call. Trimming cost V 4 bases and J 6 bases, with 6 bases left between them. Germline lookup yields CDR1 MDHEN and CDR2 SYDVKM. The CDR3 length is 11 residues. In DNA form, the CDR3 reads TGTGCCAGCAGTTCGGGGAATGGCTACACCTTC. This sequence encodes CASSSGNGYTF.

V gene TRBV20-1 combines with J gene TRBJ2-1, with 8 bases matching TRBD2. The length of the CDR3 is 13 residues. The germline CDR1 and CDR2 sequences are DFQATT and SNEGSKA (reference sequence). Losses at the gene ends were 6 bases for V and 3 bases for J; bases not matched to a gene: 4. CDR3: CSAQLADYNEQFF. The DNA for the CDR3 is TGCAGTGCCCAACTAGCGGACTACAATGAGCAGTTCTTC.

The table lists this clonotype with many counts. J is TRBJ1-1 and V is TRBV28; 8 nucleotides match TRBD1. The CDR3 contains 16 residues. The V gene end was trimmed by 6 bases and the J gene end by 1 base; junction bases not matched to a gene: 10. The germline V gene encodes CDR1 MDHEN and CDR2 SYDVKM. DNA for the CDR3: TGTGCCAGCAGACCGCAGACAGGGGCCCCGAACACTGAAGCTTTCTTT. It translates to CASRPQTGAPNTEAFF.

This rearrangement joins TRBV28 to TRBJ1-1, with D tentatively TRBD1 (6 bases). CDR1 and CDR2 (germline): MDHEN, SYDVKM. CDR3 length: 15 amino acids. V was trimmed by 6 bases and J by 1 base, leaving 15 bases between them. CDR3 nucleotide sequence: TGTGCCAGCAGCCAGCGGGACAACCCGAACACTGAAGCTTTCTTT. Translated: CASSQRDNPNTEAFF.

The rearrangement uses TRBV19 and TRBJ1-1, with D hard to call. The CDR3 extends over 16 amino acids. Germline CDR1 reads LNHDA; CDR2 reads SQIVND (reference sequence). V was cut by 1 base and J by 0 bases, with 12 bases left in between. The CDR3 coding sequence is TGTGCCAGTAGTATAGGATTAGCCGGCATGAACACTGAAGCTTTCTTT. This gives the protein CASSIGLAGMNTEAFF.

This clonotype was seen ten or more times. The chain is built from TRBV12-3 or TRBV12-4 and TRBJ1-1; the D gene is possibly TRBD1 (6 bases). CDR3 length equals 13 residues. V lost 2 bases, J lost 4 bases, and 8 bases lay in between. In DNA form, the CDR3 reads TGTGCCAGCAGTTTACTCAGGGGCACTGAAGCTTTCTTT. Its translation is CASSLLRGTEAFF.

Worth noting for this clonotype: A clone one base away is much larger, so this may be a read error. The V gene is TRBV11-2, the J gene TRBJ1-2; 9 bases align to TRBD1. From germline, CDR1 is SGHAT and CDR2 FQNNGV. This CDR3 has 16 residues. This chain's CDR3 is CASSFSGTGINHGYTF. CDR3 in DNA: TGTGCCAGCAGCTTCAGCGGGACAGGGATTAACCATGGCTACACCTTC.

The chain joins TRBV5-1 to TRBJ2-2; D may be TRBD1 (6 bases). CDR1 is SGHRS, CDR2 YFSETQ, per germline. V dropped 2 bases and J dropped 5 bases, with 16 bases sitting between them. The CDR3 spans 16 residues. CDR3 bases: TGCGCCAGCAGCTTTTCTCGGGCAGGGGCTACCGGGGAGCTGTTTTTT. Encoded protein: CASSFSRAGATGELFF.

The chain is built from TRBV13 and TRBJ1-1; weak D call: TRBD1 (5 bases). This CDR3 is built from 15 residues. Between the trimmed V and J ends, which lost 1 base and 6 bases, there was a span of 15 bases. Germline CDR1 and CDR2: PRHDT and FYEKMQ (reference sequence). CDR3 in DNA: TGTGCCAGCAGCTTAGCGGGGGGAGGGGAGGCTGAAGCTTTCTTT. Translated, it gives CASSLAGGGEAEAFF.

The chain uses TRBV9 and TRBJ1-2; the match to TRBD1 covers 9 bases. CDR1 is SGDLS and CDR2 is YYNGEE in the germline V gene. J lost 2 bases, V lost 5 bases, and 7 bases had no gene match. The CDR3 has 15 amino acids. The CDR3 bases are TGTGCCAGCAGGGCACCGGGACAGGGCAACTATGGCTACACCTTC. It is translated as CASRAPGQGNYGYTF.

This clonotype was seen a few times. The V call is TRBV5-1, the J call TRBJ1-2; TRBD1 aligns across 7 bases. This CDR3 is 15 amino acids long. Per the germline V gene, CDR1 is SGHRS and CDR2 is YFSETQ. V was clipped by 0 bases and J by 8 bases; unmatched bases: 10. CDR3 protein: CASSLARGTQGGYTF. CDR3 nucleotide sequence: TGCGCCAGCAGCTTGGCCAGGGGGACGCAGGGAGGCTACACCTTC.

J is TRBJ1-2 and V is TRBV2; tentatively, D is TRBD1 (6 bases). The CDR3 totals 16 residues. From germline, CDR1 is SNHLY and CDR2 FYNNEI. Trimming removed 6 bases at V and 3 bases at J, with 20 bases between. CDR3 protein: CASSVDRPGSDYGYTF. For the CDR3, the DNA is TGTGCCAGCAGCGTTGACAGGCCCGGTTCGGACTATGGCTACACCTTC.

This clonotype was observed at least ten times. The V gene is TRBV11-2, the J gene TRBJ1-2; 7 positions agree with TRBD1. The CDR3 contains 14 residues. Germline CDR1 reads SGHAT; CDR2 reads FQNNGV. With 5 bases clipped from V and 8 bases from J, the junction kept 11 bases outside the gene matches. The CDR3 DNA follows: TGTGCCAGCAGCCTGGGGACAGCCAGTGGAGGCTACACCTTC. This translates into CASSLGTASGGYTF.

The genes are TRBV2 and TRBJ1-2; D is undetermined. V was cut by 4 bases and J by 4 bases, with 16 bases left in between. Germline V gene sequence: CDR1 SNHLY, CDR2 FYNNEI. This CDR3 spans 15 amino acids. The CDR3 region is CASSASLLPSYGYTF. Here the CDR3 DNA reads TGTGCCAGCAGTGCCTCTTTGTTACCTAGCTATGGCTACACCTTC.

This clonotype was seen repeatedly, ten times or more. The chain combines TRBV28 with TRBJ1-2; D might be TRBD1 (6 bases). The CDR3 loop spans 14 amino acids. Germline V gene data show CDR1 as MDHEN and CDR2 as SYDVKM. The ends were cut back, 2 bases at V and 3 bases at J, with 10 bases in the middle. CDR3 loop: CASSLRQDYYGYTF. The CDR3 DNA reads as TGTGCCAGCAGTTTAAGACAGGATTACTATGGCTACACCTTC.

This clonotype was picked up a small number of times. The gene calls are TRBV6-1 and TRBJ1-5, with 7 nucleotides matching TRBD1. The V segment lost 2 bases and the J segment 7 bases; nucleotides outside the gene matches: 11. The CDR3 extends over 16 amino acids. Germline V CDR1 and CDR2: MNHNS, SASEGT. The CDR3, as DNA: TGTGCCAGCAGTGAATGGGACAGAAATTTTGGACAGCCCCAGCATTTT. It codes for CASSEWDRNFGQPQHF.

The sample holds many counts of this clonotype. The chain recombines TRBV7-9 with TRBJ1-5; D uncertain. This CDR3 is 13 amino acids long. Trimming took off 6 bases at V and 4 bases at J, with 10 bases between the two ends. From germline, CDR1 is SEHNR and CDR2 FQNEAQ (reference sequence). CDR3 bases: TGTGCCAGCAGTTCAGGACGGAATCAGCCCCAGCATTTT. Protein: CASSSGRNQPQHF.

CDR3 amino acids: CASSPLIMTTYHGYTF. Written as DNA, the CDR3 is TGTGCCAGCAGTCCCCTCATAATGACAACATATCATGGCTACACCTTC. The V gene is TRBV6-1, the J gene TRBJ1-2, with D uncertain. Germline V gives CDR1 MNHNS, CDR2 SASEGT. V lost 5 bases and J 6 bases, leaving 22 bases between the germline ends. The CDR3 sequence is 16 residues long.

The J gene is TRBJ1-3, the V gene TRBV12-3 or TRBV12-4; the D is unclear. The CDR3 has 15 amino acids. Between the trimmed V and J ends, which lost 7 bases and 2 bases, there was a span of 15 bases. The CDR3, as DNA: TGTGCCAGCACCGCCCAGGTTGGGCCTGGAAACACCATATATTTT. This encodes CASTAQVGPGNTIYF.

The rearrangement joins TRBV29-1 to TRBJ2-2, with D possibly TRBD2 on 5 matching bases. The CDR3 loop spans 13 amino acids. With 4 bases removed from V and 1 base from J, the gap between germline ends came to 7 bases. Germline V gives CDR1 SQVTM, CDR2 ANQGSEA. The CDR3 reads CSVGTGNTGELFF. The CDR3 DNA is TGCAGCGTTGGGACTGGGAACACCGGGGAGCTGTTTTTT.